The present TCR beta chain was sequenced within a study of blood T cells in healthy people across ages. Combining a sample-barcoded 5' primer with a J-beta primer mix, a second PCR ran for about 7 to 11 cycles. TCRdb re-analysed the 5' RACE reads in MiXCR, keeping a single row per CDR3 protein. The data show roughly 1,800,000 distinct CDR3 sequences, roughly 49% seen once. Per germline, CDR1 MNHNS and CDR2 SASEGT. Trimming at V came to 2 bases and at J to 5 bases, leaving 7 bases not matched to a gene. The CDR3 has 16 amino acids. General observations from the study: A roughly linear fall in TCR beta diversity per million T cells was seen with increasing age. No conclusive comparison of naive versus antigen-experienced cells was possible with unsorted PBMCs.

In regard to this clonotype: The antigen is not known.

Sequenced sample: blood. The rearrangement joins TRBV6-1 to TRBJ2-1, with 9 bases fitting TRBD2. This clonotype originated in a woman aged 40-49 years in good health. The CDR3 DNA sequence: TGTGCCAGCAGTGAAAGGAGGCTAGCGGGGAACAATGAGCAGTTCTTC. It is translated as CASSERRLAGNNEQFF.